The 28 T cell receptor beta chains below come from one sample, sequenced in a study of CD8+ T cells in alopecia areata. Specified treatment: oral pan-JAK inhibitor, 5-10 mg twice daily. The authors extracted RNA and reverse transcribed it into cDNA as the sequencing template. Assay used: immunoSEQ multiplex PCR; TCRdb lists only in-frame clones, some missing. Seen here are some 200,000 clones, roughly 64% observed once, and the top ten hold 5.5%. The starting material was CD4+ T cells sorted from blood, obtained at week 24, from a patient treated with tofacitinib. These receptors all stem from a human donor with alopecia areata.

The CDR3 loop is CSAWRGMGTEAFF. The CDR3 DNA is TGCAGCGCCTGGAGGGGAATGGGCACTGAAGCTTTCTTT. J is TRBJ1-1 and V is TRBV29-1, with D perhaps matching TRBD1 (5 bases). The CDR3 extends over 13 amino acids. Germline-derived CDR1 and CDR2 are SQVTM and ANQGSEA. V gave up 7 bases and J gave up 4 bases, with 16 bases separating them.

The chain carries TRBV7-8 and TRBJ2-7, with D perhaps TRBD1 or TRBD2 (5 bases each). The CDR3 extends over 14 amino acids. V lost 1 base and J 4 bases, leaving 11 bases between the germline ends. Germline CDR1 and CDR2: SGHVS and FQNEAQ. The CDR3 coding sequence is TGTGCCAGCAGCTTAGTCGGGACCGCATACGAGCAGTACTTC. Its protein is CASSLVGTAYEQYF.

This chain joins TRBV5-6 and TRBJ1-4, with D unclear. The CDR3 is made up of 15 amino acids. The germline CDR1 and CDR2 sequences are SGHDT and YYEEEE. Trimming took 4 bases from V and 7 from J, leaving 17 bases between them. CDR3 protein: CASSGRFLGGEKLFF. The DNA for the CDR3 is TGTGCCAGCAGCGGTCGCTTCCTTGGCGGTGAAAAACTGTTTTTT. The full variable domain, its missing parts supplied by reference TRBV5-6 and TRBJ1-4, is DAGVTQSPTHLIKTRGQQVTLRCSPKSGHDTVSWYQQALGQGPQFIFQYYEEEERQRGNFPDRFSGHQFPNYSSELNVNALLLGDSALYLCASSGRFLGGEKLFFGSGTQLSVL.

The CDR3 bases are TGTGCCAGCAGCGACCCCGGGACAGGCTATGGCTACACCTTC. Its protein product is CASSDPGTGYGYTF. The V and J genes are TRBV25-1 and TRBJ1-2, with 8 bases lining up with TRBD1. The CDR3 spans 14 residues. V was pared by 6 bases and J by 4 bases, with 7 bases of the junction left unmatched. Germline lookup yields CDR1 MGHDK and CDR2 SYGVNS.

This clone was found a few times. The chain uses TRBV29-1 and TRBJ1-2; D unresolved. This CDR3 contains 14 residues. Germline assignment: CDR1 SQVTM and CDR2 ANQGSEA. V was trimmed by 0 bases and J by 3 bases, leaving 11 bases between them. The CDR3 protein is CSVEEPATHYGYTF. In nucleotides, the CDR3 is TGCAGCGTTGAAGAGCCCGCCACCCACTATGGCTACACCTTC.

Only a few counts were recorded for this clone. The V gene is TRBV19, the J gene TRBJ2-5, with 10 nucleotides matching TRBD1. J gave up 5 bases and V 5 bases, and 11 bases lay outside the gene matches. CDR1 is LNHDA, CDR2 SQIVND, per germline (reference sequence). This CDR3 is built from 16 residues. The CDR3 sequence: CASSSIRTGGLETQYF. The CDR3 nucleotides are TGTGCCAGTAGTTCCATACGGACAGGGGGTCTGGAGACCCAGTACTTC.

The CDR3 reads CASSEGWDTQYF. The DNA for the CDR3 is TGTGCCAGCAGTGAAGGCTGGGATACGCAGTATTTT. The chain carries TRBV2 and TRBJ2-3, with unresolved D. CDR1 is SNHLY, CDR2 FYNNEI, per germline. V gave up 1 base and J gave up 6 bases, with 5 bases separating them. This CDR3 has 12 amino acids. Combining the CDR3 with reference TRBV2 and TRBJ2-3 gives the whole variable domain EPEVTQTPSHQVTQMGQEVILRCVPISNHLYFYWYRQILGQKVEFLVSFYNNEISEKSEIFDDQFSVERPDGSNFTLKIRSTKLEDSAMYFCASSEGWDTQYFGPGTRLTVL.

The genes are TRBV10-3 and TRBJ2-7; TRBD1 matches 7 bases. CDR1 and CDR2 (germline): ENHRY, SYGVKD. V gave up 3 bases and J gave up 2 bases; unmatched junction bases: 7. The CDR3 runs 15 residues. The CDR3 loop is CAISESGTATYEQYF. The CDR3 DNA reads TGTGCCATCAGTGAATCCGGGACAGCGACCTACGAGCAGTACTTC.

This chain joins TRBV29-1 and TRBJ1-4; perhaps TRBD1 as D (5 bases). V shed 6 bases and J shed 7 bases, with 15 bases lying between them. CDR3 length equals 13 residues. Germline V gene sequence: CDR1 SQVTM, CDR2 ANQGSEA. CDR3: CSVQRGSGEKLFF. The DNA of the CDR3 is TGCAGCGTCCAAAGGGGAAGCGGTGAAAAACTGTTTTTT.

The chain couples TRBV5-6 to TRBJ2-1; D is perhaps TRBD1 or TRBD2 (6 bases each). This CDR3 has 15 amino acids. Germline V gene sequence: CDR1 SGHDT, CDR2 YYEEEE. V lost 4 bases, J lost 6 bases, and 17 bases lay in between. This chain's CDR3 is CASSPGPGEANEQFF. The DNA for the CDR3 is TGTGCCAGCAGCCCGGGGCCAGGGGAGGCCAATGAGCAGTTCTTC.

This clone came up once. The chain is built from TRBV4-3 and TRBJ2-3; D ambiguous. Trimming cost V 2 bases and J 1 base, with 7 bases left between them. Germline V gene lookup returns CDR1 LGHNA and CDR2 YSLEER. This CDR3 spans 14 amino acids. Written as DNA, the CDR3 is TGCGCCAGCAGCCAACAGATACGCACAGATACGCAGTATTTT. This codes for CASSQQIRTDTQYF.

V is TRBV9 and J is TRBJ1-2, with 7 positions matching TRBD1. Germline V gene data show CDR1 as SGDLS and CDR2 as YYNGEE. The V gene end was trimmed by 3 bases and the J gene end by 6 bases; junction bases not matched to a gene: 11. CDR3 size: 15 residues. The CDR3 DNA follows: TGTGCCAGCAGCGGTGGCAATTACAGGGGTAATGGCTACACCTTC. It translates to CASSGGNYRGNGYTF.

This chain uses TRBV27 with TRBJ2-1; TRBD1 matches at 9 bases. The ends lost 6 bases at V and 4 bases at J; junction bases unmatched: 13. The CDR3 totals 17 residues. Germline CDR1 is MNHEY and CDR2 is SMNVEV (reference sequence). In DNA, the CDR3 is TGTGCCAGCAGAACATATCTCGGGACAGGGCAATACAATGAGCAGTTCTTC. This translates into CASRTYLGTGQYNEQFF.

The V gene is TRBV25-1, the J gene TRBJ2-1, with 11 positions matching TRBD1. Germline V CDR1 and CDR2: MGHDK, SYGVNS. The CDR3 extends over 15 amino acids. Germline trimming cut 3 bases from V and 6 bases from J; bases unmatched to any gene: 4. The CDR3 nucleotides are TGTGCCAGCAGTGACCCCGGGACAGGGGGCAATGAGCAGTTCTTC. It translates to CASSDPGTGGNEQFF.

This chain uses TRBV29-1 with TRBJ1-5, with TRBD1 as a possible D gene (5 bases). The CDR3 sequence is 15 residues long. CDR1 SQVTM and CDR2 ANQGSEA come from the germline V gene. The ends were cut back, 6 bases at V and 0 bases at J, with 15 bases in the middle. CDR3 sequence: CSVGEVGDSNQPQHF. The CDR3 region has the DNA TGCAGCGTCGGCGAGGTGGGGGATAGCAATCAGCCCCAGCATTTT.

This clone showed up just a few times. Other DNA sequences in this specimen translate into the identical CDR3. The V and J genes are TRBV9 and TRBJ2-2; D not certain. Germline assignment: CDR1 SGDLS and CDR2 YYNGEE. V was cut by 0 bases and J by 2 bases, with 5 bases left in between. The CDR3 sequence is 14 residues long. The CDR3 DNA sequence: TGTGCCAGCAGCGTAGGGGTCAACACCGGGGAGCTGTTTTTT. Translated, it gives CASSVGVNTGELFF.

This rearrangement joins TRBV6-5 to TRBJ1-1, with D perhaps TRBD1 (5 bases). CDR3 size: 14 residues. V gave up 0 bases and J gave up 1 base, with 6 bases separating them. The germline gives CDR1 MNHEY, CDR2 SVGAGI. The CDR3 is CASSYSGGNTEAFF. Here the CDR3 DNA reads TGTGCCAGCAGTTACTCGGGGGGGAACACTGAAGCTTTCTTT.

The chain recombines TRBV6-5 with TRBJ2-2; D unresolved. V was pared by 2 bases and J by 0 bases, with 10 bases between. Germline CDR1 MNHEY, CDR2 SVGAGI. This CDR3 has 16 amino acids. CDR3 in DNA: TGTGCCAGCAGTTACCTTGGATTCACGAACACCGGGGAGCTGTTTTTT. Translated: CASSYLGFTNTGELFF.

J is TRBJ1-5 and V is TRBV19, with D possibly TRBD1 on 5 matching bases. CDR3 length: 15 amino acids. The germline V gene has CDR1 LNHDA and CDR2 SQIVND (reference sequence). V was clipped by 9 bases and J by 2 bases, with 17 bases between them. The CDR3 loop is CASGLQGEGNQPQHF. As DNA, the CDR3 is TGTGCCAGCGGTCTTCAGGGCGAGGGCAATCAGCCCCAGCATTTT.

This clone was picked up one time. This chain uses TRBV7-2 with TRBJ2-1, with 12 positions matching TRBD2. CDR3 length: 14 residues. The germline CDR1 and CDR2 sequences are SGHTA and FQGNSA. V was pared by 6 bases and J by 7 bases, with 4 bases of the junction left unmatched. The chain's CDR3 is CASRRLAGDNEQFF. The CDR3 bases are TGTGCCAGCAGACGACTAGCGGGAGATAATGAGCAGTTCTTC. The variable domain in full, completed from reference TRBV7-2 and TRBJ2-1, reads GAGVSQSPSNKVTEKGKDVELRCDPISGHTALYWYRQSLGQGLEFLIYFQGNSAPDKSGLPSDRFSAERTGGSVSTLTIQRTQQEDSAVYLCASRRLAGDNEQFFGPGTRLTVL.

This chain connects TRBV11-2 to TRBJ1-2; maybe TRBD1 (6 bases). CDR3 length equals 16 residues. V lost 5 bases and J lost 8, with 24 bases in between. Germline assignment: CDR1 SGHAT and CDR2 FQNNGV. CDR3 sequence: CASSPIQGWGPAGYTF. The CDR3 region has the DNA TGTGCCAGCAGCCCAATCCAAGGGTGGGGGCCGGCCGGCTACACCTTC.

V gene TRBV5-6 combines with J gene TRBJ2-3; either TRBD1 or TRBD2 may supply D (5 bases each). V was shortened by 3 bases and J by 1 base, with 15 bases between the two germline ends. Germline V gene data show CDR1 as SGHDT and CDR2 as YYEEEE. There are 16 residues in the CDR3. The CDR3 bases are TGTGCCAGCAGCTGGGGCTTCGGGACGGGCACAGATACGCAGTATTTT. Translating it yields CASSWGFGTGTDTQYF.

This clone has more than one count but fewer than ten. CDR3 region: CASKTSRQGGNTIYF. CDR3 bases: TGTGCCAGCAAAACCTCAAGACAGGGAGGAAACACCATATATTTT. The gene calls are TRBV6-5 and TRBJ1-3, with TRBD1 identical over 7 bases. V trimming: 7 bases; J trimming: 4 bases; junction bases outside the gene matches: 10. Germline V gene sequence: CDR1 MNHEY, CDR2 SVGAGI. The CDR3 covers 15 residues.

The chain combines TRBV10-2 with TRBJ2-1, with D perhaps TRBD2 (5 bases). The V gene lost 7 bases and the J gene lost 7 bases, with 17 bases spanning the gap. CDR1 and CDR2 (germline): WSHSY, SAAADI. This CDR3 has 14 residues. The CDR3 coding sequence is TGCGCCAGCAAGTCCGGCAACTCGGGGAATGAGCAGTTCTTC. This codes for CASKSGNSGNEQFF.

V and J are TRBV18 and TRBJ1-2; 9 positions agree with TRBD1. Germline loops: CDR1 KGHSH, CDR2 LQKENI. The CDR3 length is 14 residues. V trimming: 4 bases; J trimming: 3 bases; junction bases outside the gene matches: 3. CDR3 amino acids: CASSLTGGDYGYTF. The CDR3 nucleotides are TGTGCCAGCTCACTGACAGGGGGTGACTATGGCTACACCTTC.

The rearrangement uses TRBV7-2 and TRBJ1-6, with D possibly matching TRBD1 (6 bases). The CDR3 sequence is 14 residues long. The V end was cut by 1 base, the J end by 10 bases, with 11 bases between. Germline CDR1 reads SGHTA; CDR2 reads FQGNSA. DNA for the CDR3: TGTGCCAGCAGCTTAGGCCAGGGGCGGTCACCCCTCCACTTT. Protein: CASSLGQGRSPLHF.

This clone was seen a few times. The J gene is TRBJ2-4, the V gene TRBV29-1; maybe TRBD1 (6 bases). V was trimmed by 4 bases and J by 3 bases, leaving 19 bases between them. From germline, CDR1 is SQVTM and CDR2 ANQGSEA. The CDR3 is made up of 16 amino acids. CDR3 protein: CSVAGSQGRDKNIQYF. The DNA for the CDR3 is TGCAGCGTTGCGGGGTCACAGGGTCGGGACAAAAACATTCAGTACTTC.

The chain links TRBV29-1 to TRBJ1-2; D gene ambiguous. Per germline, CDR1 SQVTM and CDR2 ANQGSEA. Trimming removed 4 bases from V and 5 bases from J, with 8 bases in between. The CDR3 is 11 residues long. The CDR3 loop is CSVGETYGYTF. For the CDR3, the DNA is TGCAGCGTTGGGGAAACTTATGGCTACACCTTC.